Listed here are 10 T cell receptor delta chains from one sample, sequenced in a study of Vδ1+ human thymocytes. Study-level findings and limits: Thymic TRG and TRD repertoires appeared highly polyclonal, with Gaussian CDR3 length distributions.

Antigens of these TCRs are unknown. Sequences come from RNA converted to cDNA by reverse transcription. Pooled V-gene forward primers with one constant-region reverse primer generated the CDR3 amplicons by multiplex PCR. TCRdb re-analyzed the multiplex PCR reads via CATT. The sample has over 45,000 delta-chain clones; less than 20% are singletons. Sequenced: Vdelta1+ gamma-delta thymocytes from the thymus. The subset: FACS-sorted CD3+ TCRalphabeta- TCRVdelta1+ TCRVdelta2- thymocytes. All receptors come from a boy in the first two years of life who had congenital heart surgery.

The V call is TRDV1, the J call TRDJ1; D is possibly TRDD2 (5 bases). Looked up from germline, CDR1 is TSWWSYY and CDR2 is QGS. Deletions cut 2 bases from V and 0 bases from J, with 13 bases between. The CDR3 sequence is 16 residues long. CDR3 in amino acids: CALGEAFTKYTDKLIF. The CDR3 bases are TGTGCTCTTGGGGAAGCCTTCACCAAGTACACCGATAAACTCATCTTT.

This rearrangement joins TRDV1 to TRDJ1; 13 nucleotides match TRDD3. CDR1 TSWWSYY and CDR2 QGS come from the germline V gene. CDR3 length: 28 residues. With V trimmed by 3 bases and J by 0 bases, 37 bases remained unmatched. CDR3 DNA sequence: TGTGCTCTTGGGGACCGTAACCTTTCCGGCTGTTTACTGGGGGATACGCAAGTCCATTCGGGGGACACCGATAAACTCATCTTT. Protein sequence: CALGDRNLSGCLLGDTQVHSGDTDKLIF.

The rearrangement joins TRDV1 to TRDJ1, with TRDD3 matching over 10 bases. Trimming cost V 3 bases and J 6 bases; bases outside gene matches: 25. CDR1 is TSWWSYY and CDR2 is QGS in the germline V gene. The CDR3 totals 21 residues. The CDR3 spells CALGDVRPATGGFFCPNKLIF. The CDR3 DNA follows: TGTGCTCTTGGGGATGTACGTCCAGCAACTGGGGGATTTTTTTGCCCAAATAAACTCATCTTT.

The V call is TRDV1, the J call TRDJ1, with TRDD3 matching over 9 bases. V lost 3 bases to trimming and J lost 3 bases; unmatched junction nucleotides: 23. Germline V gives CDR1 TSWWSYY, CDR2 QGS. CDR3 length: 21 residues. CDR3 bases: TGTGCTCTTGGGGAGCCCCCTTCCGATTACGGGGGGATACCGGGGGCCGATAAACTCATCTTT. Translating it yields CALGEPPSDYGGIPGADKLIF.

This clone was recorded a few times. The chain employs TRDV1 and TRDJ1, with TRDD2 identical over 9 bases. From germline, CDR1 is TSWWSYY and CDR2 QGS. The CDR3 covers 21 residues. V was clipped by 0 bases and J by 0 bases; unmatched bases: 17. CDR3 in DNA: TGTGCTCTTGGGGAACTAGGCCTTCCTACGGGTAAGGGCCAGTACACCGATAAACTCATCTTT. Protein product: CALGELGLPTGKGQYTDKLIF.

This clone has more than one count but fewer than ten. The chain uses TRDV1 and TRDJ1; no definite D call. Germline CDR1 is TSWWSYY and CDR2 is QGS. V shed 3 bases and J shed 0 bases, with 17 bases lying between them. The CDR3 consists of 17 residues. CDR3 region: CALGDQSGFANTDKLIF. DNA for the CDR3: TGTGCTCTTGGGGATCAGTCAGGGTTCGCCAACACCGATAAACTCATCTTT.

V gene TRDV1 combines with J gene TRDJ1, with TRDD3 identical over 7 bases. V trimming: 1 base; J trimming: 1 base; junction bases outside the gene matches: 18. This CDR3 is 20 amino acids long. The germline V gene has CDR1 TSWWSYY and CDR2 QGS. Here the CDR3 reads CALGEQFPSTGVPITDKLIF. The CDR3 nucleotides are TGTGCTCTTGGGGAACAGTTCCCCAGTACTGGGGTTCCAATCACCGATAAACTCATCTTT.

This rearrangement joins TRDV1 to TRDJ1, with TRDD3 matching over 12 bases. Germline CDR1 reads TSWWSYY; CDR2 reads QGS. Trimming at V came to 7 bases and at J to 0 bases, leaving 24 bases not matched to a gene. CDR3 length: 22 amino acids. The CDR3 DNA sequence: TGTGCTCTTGCGCCTACGACCGACAATACTGGGGGATACAAGGTGGACACCGATAAACTCATCTTT. Translated: CALAPTTDNTGGYKVDTDKLIF.

This clone was counted only a few times. The chain recombines TRDV1 with TRDJ1; 12 bases agree with TRDD3. This CDR3 is 22 amino acids long. Germline assignment: CDR1 TSWWSYY and CDR2 QGS. With 0 bases clipped from V and 3 bases from J, the junction kept 20 bases outside the gene matches. Here the CDR3 reads CALGELQPTGYWGIQAPDKLIF. CDR3 coding DNA: TGTGCTCTTGGGGAACTCCAACCTACTGGGTACTGGGGGATACAAGCTCCCGATAAACTCATCTTT.

A few counts support this clone. The germline gene is not matched at one end of the junction; a read error may be the cause. The chain recombines TRDV1 with TRDJ1; 9 positions agree with TRDD3. The CDR3 has 18 amino acids. Germline assignment: CDR1 TSWWSYY and CDR2 QGS. This chain's CDR3 is CALGIKVPLTGGTDELIF. DNA for the CDR3: TGTGCTCTTGGGATAAAGGTCCCGCTTACTGGGGGAACCGATGAACTCATCTTT.